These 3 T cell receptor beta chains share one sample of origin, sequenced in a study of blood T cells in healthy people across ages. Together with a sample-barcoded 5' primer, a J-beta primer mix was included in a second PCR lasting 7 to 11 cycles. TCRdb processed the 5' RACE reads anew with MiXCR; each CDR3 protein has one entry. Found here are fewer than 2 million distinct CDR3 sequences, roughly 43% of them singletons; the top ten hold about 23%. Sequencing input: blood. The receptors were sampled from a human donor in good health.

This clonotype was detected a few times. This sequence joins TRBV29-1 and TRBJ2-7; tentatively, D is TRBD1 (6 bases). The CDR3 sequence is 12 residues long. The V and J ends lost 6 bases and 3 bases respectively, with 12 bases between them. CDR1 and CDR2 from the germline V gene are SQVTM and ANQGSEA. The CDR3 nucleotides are TGCAGCGTGGCTAAGGACAGCTACGAGCAGTACTTC. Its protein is CSVAKDSYEQYF.

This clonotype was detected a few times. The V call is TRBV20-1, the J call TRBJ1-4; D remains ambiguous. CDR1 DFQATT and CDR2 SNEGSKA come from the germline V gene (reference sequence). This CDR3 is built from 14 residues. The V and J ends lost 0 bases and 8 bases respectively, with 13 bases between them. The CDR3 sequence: CSARDLAAEEKLFF. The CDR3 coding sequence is TGCAGTGCTAGAGATCTGGCGGCGGAGGAAAAACTGTTTTTT.

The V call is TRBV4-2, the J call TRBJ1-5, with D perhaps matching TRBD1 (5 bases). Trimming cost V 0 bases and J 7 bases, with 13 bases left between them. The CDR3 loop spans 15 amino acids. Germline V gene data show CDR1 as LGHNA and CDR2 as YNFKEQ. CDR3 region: CASSQDRDDGQPQHF. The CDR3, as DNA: TGTGCCAGCAGCCAAGACAGGGACGACGGGCAGCCCCAGCATTTT.